This T cell receptor beta chain is drawn from a study of blood T cell repertoires in COVID-19. Study overall: From the United States, Italy and Spain came samples of acute and convalescent COVID-19. In each case, the material was cDNA or gDNA derived from T cells, B-cell-depleted T cells, or PBMCs.

This CDR3 has 17 residues. V shed 0 bases and J 7 bases; nucleotides not matched to a gene: 8. Germline assignment: CDR1 LGHNT and CDR2 FRNRAP. Generated by immunoSEQ multiplex PCR, the TCRdb table keeps only in-frame clones and is missing some. Here the sample spans about 160,000 clones, approximately 84% being singletons. Recruits, aged about 18 to 100 years, lived in some 25 US areas. Assignments of participants to cohorts depended upon their own reported clinical history. Sequencing used PBMCs or T cells enriched from blood (not recorded which). The source of this sequence is a woman aged 35 to 49 with acute COVID-19. V gene TRBV12-5 combines with J gene TRBJ2-1; TRBD2 matches 11 bases. The CDR3 loop reads CASGLVLGTSGQNEQFF. CDR3 coding DNA: TGTGCTAGTGGTTTGGTACTTGGGACTAGCGGTCAGAATGAGCAGTTCTTC.